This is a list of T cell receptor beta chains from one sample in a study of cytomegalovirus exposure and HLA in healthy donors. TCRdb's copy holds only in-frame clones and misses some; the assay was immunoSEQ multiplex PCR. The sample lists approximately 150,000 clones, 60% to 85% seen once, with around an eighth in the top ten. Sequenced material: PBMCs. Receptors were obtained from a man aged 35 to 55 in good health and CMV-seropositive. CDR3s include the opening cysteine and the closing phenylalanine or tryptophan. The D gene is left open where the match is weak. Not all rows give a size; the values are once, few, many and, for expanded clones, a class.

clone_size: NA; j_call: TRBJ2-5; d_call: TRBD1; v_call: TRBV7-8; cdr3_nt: TGTGCCAGCAGCGTCGACAGGGGCGAGACCCAGTACTTC; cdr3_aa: CASSVDRGETQYF
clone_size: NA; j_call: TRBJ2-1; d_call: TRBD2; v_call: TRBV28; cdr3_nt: TGTGCCAGCAGTTTACCAGCGGGAGGGTGGCGGGATGAGCAGTTCTTC; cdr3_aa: CASSLPAGGWRDEQFF
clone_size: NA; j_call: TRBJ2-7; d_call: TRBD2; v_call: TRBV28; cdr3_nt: TGTGCCAGCAGTTTCTCAGCGGGAGTATACGAGCAGTACTTC; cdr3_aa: CASSFSAGVYEQYF
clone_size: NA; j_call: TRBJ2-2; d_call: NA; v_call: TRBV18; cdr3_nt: TGTGCCAGCTCACCACCGGCAGGAAACACCGGGGAGCTGTTTTTT; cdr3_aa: CASSPPAGNTGELFF
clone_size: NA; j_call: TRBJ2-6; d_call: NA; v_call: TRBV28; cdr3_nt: TGTGCCACCGAACAGGGCCCTCTTCGCGGGGCCAACGTCCTGACTTTC; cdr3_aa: CATEQGPLRGANVLTF
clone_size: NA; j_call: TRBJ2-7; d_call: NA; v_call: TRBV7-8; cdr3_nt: TGTGCCAGCAGGATTGAAGGGGATTACGAGCAGTACTTC; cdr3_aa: CASRIEGDYEQYF
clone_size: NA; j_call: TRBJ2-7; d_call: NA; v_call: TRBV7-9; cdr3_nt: TGTTCCAGCAGCTTAGTGGTTGAGGACGAGCAGTACTTC; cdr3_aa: CSSSLVVEDEQYF
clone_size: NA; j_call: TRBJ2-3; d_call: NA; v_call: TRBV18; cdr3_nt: TGTGCCAGCTCACCAGGGGGCCCCACAGATACGCAGTATTTT; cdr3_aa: CASSPGGPTDTQYF
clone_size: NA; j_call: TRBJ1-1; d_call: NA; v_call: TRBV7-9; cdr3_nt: TGTGCCAGCAGCTTAGGGGGGGGGAACACTGAAGCTTTCTTT; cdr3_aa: CASSLGGGNTEAFF
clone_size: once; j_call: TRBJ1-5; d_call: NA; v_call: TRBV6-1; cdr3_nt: TGTGCCAGCAGTGATCCCCTCCGGGGGGGCCCTCAGCCCCAGCATTTT; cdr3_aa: CASSDPLRGGPQPQHF
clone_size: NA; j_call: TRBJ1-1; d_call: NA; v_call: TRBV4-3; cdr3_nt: TGCGCCAGCAGCCAAGTCGTCGGTAACACTGAAGCTTTCTTT; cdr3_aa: CASSQVVGNTEAFF
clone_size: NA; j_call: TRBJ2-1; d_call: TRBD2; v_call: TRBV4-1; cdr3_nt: TGCGCCAGCAGCCAACTAGCGGGGTACAATGAGCAGTTCTTC; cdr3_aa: CASSQLAGYNEQFF
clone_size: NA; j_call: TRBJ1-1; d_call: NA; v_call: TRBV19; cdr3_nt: TGTGCCAGCATCCAGCAGGGTTTGTACACTGAAGCTTTCTTT; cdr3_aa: CASIQQGLYTEAFF
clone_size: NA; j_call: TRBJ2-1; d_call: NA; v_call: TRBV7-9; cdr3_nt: TGTGCCAGCCAGAACCCCGACAATGAGCAGTTCTTC; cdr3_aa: CASQNPDNEQFF
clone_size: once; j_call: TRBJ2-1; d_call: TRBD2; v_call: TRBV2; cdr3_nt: TGTGCCAGCAGACAACTAGCGGGAGTTATTAGTGAGCAGTTCTTC; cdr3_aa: CASRQLAGVISEQFF
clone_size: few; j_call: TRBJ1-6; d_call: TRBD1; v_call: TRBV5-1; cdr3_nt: TGCGCCAGCAGCTTGGCTCCAGGACAGGGGAATTCACCCCTCCACTTT; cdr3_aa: CASSLAPGQGNSPLHF
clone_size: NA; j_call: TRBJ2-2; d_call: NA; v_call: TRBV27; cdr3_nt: TGTGCCAGCAGTTTACCTGACCTAGCCTCGGGCGGGGAGCTGTTTTTT; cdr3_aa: CASSLPDLASGGELFF
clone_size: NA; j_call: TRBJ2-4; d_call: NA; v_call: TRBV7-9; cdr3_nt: TGTGCCAGCAGCTTATTCGGGGCAGGGGATGACAGTCAGTACTTC; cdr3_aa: CASSLFGAGDDSQYF
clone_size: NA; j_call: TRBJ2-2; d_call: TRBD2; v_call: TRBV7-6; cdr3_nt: TGTGCCAGCAGCTCGGGACTAGAAGATGCCGGGGAGCTGTTTTTT; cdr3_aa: CASSSGLEDAGELFF
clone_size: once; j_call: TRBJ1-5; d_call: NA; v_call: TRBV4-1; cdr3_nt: TGCGCCAGCAGCCAAGATATGGGGCAGGGCCGGGTAGGCAATCAGCCCCAGCATTTT; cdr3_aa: CASSQDMGQGRVGNQPQHF
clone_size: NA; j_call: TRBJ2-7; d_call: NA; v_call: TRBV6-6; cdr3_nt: TGTGCCAGCAGTTACTCTCAGGCCGAGCAGTACTTC; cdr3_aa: CASSYSQAEQYF